The T cell receptor (beta chain) described here comes from a study of blood T cells in healthy people across ages. Using a J-beta primer mix together with a sample-barcoded 5' primer, a second PCR was run for roughly 6 to 11 cycles. Each CDR3 protein is one row after TCRdb ran MiXCR on the 5' RACE reads. The table lists around 1.7 million distinct CDR3 sequences, 28% of them singletons. V was pared by 4 bases and J by 4 bases, with 12 bases between. The CDR3 is made up of 14 amino acids. Germline values: CDR1 SEHNR, CDR2 FQNEAQ (reference sequence). This clonotype was seen only a few times. This receptor was taken from a woman in her thirties in good health. The V and J genes are TRBV7-9 and TRBJ2-3; D unresolved. The specimen sequenced was blood. CDR3 sequence: CASSSPGTADTQYF. Here the CDR3 DNA reads TGTGCCAGCAGCTCCCCAGGAACGGCAGATACGCAGTATTTT.